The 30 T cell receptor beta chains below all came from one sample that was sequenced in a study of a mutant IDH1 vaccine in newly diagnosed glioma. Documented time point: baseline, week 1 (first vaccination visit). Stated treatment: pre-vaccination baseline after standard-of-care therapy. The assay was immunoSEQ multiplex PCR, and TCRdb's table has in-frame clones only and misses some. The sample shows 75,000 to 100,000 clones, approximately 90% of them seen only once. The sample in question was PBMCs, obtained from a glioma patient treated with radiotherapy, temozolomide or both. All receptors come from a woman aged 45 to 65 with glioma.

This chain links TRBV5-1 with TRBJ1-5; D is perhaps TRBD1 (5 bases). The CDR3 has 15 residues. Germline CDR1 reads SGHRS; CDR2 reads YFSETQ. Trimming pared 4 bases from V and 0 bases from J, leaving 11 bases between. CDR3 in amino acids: CASSPRGDSNQPQHF. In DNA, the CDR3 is TGCGCCAGCAGCCCCCGGGGGGATAGCAATCAGCCCCAGCATTTT. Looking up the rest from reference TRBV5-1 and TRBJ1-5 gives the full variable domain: KAGVTQTPRYLIKTRGQQVTLSCSPISGHRSVSWYQQTPGQGLQFLFEYFSETQRNKGNFPGRFSGRQFSNSRSEMNVSTLELGDSALYLCASSPRGDSNQPQHFGDGTRLSIL.

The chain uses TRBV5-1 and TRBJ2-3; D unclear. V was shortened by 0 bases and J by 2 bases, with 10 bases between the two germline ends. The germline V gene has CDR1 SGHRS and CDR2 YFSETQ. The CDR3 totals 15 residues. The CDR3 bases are TGCGCCAGCAGCTTGGGCCCAACCTCCACAGATACGCAGTATTTT. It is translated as CASSLGPTSTDTQYF.

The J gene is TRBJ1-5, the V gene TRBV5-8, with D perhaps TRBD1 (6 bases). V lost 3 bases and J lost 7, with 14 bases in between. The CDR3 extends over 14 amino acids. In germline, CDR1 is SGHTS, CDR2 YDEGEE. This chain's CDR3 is CASSWGTPGQPQHF. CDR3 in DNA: TGTGCCAGCAGCTGGGGGACACCGGGGCAGCCCCAGCATTTT. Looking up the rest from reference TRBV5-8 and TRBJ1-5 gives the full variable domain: EAGVTQSPTHLIKTRGQQATLRCSPISGHTSVYWYQQALGLGLQFLLWYDEGEERNRGNFPPRFSGRQFPNYSSELNVNALELEDSALYLCASSWGTPGQPQHFGDGTRLSIL.

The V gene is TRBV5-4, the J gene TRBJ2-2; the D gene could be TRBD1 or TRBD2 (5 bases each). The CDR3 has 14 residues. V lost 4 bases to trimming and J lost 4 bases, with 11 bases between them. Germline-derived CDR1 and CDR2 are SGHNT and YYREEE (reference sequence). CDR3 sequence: CASSPGTRTGELFF. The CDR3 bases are TGTGCCAGCAGCCCTGGGACGCGCACCGGGGAGCTGTTTTTT. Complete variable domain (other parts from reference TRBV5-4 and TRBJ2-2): ETGVTQSPTHLIKTRGQQVTLRCSSQSGHNTVSWYQQALGQGPQFIFQYYREEENGRGNFPPRFSGLQFPNYSSELNVNALELDDSALYLCASSPGTRTGELFFGEGSRLTVL.

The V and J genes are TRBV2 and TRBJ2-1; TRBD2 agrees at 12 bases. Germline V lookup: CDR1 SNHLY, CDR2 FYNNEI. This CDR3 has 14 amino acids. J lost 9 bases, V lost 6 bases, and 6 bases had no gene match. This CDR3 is CASSRLAGDGEQFF. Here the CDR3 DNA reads TGTGCCAGCAGCCGACTAGCGGGGGATGGTGAGCAGTTCTTC.

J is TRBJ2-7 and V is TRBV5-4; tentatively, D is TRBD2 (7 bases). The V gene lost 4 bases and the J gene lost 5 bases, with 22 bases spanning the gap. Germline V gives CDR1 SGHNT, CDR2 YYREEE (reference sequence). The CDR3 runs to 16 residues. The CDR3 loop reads CASSPMVQRDTNEQYF. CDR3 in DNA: TGTGCCAGCAGCCCCATGGTACAGCGGGACACAAACGAGCAGTACTTC.

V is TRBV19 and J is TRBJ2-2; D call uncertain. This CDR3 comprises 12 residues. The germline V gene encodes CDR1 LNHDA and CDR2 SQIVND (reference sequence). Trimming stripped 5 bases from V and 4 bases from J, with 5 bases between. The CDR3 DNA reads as TGTGCCAGTAGTCTGGGCACCGGGGAGCTGTTTTTT. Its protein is CASSLGTGELFF.

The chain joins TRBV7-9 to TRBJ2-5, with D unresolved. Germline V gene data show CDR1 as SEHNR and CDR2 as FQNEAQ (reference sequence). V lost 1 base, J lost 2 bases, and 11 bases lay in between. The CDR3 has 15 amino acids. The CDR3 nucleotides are TGTGCCAGCAGCTTAGTCCCCCGGCAACAAGAGACCCAGTACTTC. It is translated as CASSLVPRQQETQYF. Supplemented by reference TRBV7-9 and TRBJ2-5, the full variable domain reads DTGVSQNPRHKITKRGQNVTFRCDPISEHNRLYWYRQTLGQGPEFLTYFQNEAQLEKSRLLSDRFSAERPKGSFSTLEIQRTEQGDSAMYLCASSLVPRQQETQYFGPGTRLLVL.

The CDR3 is CASSYNEGQPQHF. DNA of the CDR3: TGTGCCAGCAGTTACAATGAGGGGCAGCCCCAGCATTTT. The V call is TRBV6-6, the J call TRBJ1-5, with D tentatively TRBD1 (5 bases). V was shortened by 2 bases and J by 7 bases, with 9 bases between the two germline ends. Germline CDR1 and CDR2: MNHNY and SVGAGI (reference sequence). The CDR3 consists of 13 residues.

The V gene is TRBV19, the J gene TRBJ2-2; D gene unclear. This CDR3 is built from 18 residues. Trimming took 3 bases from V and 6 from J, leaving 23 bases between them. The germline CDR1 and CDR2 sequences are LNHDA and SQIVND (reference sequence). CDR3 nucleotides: TGTGCCAGTAGTATCCGGGCCGTAGGCGTGCGAGAATCCGGGGAGCTGTTTTTT. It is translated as CASSIRAVGVRESGELFF.

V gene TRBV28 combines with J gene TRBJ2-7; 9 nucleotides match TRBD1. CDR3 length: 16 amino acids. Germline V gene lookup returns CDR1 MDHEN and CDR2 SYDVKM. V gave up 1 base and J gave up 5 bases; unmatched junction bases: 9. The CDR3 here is CASSLFYRTGADEQYF. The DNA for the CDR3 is TGTGCCAGCAGTTTATTCTACCGGACAGGGGCGGACGAGCAGTACTTC. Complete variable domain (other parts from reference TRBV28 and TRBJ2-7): DVKVTQSSRYLVKRTGEKVFLECVQDMDHENMFWYRQDPGLGLRLIYFSYDVKMKEKGDIPEGYSVSREKKERFSLILESASTNQTSMYLCASSLFYRTGADEQYFGPGTRLTVT.

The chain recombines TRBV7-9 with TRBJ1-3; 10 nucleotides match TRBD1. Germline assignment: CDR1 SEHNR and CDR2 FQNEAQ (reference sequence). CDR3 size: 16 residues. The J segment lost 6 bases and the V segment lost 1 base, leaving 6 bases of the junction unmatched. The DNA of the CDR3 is TGTGCCAGCAGCTTAGGCGCCGGGACAGGGGTAAACACCATATATTTT. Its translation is CASSLGAGTGVNTIYF.

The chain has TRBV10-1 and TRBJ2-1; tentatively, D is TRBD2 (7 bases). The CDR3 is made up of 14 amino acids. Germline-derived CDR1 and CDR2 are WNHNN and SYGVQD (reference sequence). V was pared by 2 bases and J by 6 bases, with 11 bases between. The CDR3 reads CASSEGGAVNEQFF. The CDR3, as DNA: TGCGCCAGCAGTGAGGGGGGGGCGGTCAATGAGCAGTTCTTC.

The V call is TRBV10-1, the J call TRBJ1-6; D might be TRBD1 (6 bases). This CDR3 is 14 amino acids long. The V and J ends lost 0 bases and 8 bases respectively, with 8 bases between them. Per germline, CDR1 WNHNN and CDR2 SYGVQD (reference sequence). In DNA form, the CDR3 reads TGCGCCAGCAGTGAGTCCCGGACAGATTCACCCCTCCACTTT. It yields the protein CASSESRTDSPLHF.

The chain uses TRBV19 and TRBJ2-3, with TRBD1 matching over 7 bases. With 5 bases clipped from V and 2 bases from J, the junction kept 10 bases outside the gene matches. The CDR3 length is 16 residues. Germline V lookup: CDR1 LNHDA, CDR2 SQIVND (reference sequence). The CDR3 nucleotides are TGTGCCAGTAGTTCGAACAGGGGAGCGGCCACAGATACGCAGTATTTT. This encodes CASSSNRGAATDTQYF.

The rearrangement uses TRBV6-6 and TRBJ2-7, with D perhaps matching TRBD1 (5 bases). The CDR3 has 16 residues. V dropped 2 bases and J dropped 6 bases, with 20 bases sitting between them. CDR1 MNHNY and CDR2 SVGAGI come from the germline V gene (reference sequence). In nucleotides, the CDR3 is TGTGCCAGCAGTTACCCCGAGACAGCTGAGTTGGGCGAGCAGTACTTC. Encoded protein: CASSYPETAELGEQYF.

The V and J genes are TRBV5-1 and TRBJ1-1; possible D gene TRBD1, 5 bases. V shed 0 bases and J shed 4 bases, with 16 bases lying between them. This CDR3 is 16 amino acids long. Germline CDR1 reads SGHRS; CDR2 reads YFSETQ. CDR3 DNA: TGCGCCAGCAGCTTGGGCGCCGGGGCCCCGGGCACTGAAGCTTTCTTT. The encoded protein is CASSLGAGAPGTEAFF. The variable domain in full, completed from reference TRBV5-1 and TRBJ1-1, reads KAGVTQTPRYLIKTRGQQVTLSCSPISGHRSVSWYQQTPGQGLQFLFEYFSETQRNKGNFPGRFSGRQFSNSRSEMNVSTLELGDSALYLCASSLGAGAPGTEAFFGQGTRLTVV.

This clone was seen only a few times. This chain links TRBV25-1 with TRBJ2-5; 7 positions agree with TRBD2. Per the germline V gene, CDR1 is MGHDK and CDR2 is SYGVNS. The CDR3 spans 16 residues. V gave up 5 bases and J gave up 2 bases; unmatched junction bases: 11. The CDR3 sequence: CASSPGEGREQETQYF. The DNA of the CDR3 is TGTGCCAGCAGTCCCGGGGAGGGGCGGGAACAAGAGACCCAGTACTTC.

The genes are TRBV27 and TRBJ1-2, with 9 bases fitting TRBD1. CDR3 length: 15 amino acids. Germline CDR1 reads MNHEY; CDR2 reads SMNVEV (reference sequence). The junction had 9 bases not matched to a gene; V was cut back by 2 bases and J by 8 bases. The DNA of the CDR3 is TGTGCCAGCAGTTTAGTCGGGACAGGGCATCAGGGCTACACCTTC. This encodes CASSLVGTGHQGYTF.

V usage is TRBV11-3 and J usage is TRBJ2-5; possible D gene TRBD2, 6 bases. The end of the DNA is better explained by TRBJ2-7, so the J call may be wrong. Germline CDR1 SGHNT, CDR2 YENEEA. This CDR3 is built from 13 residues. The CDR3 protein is CASSLQGGYEQYF. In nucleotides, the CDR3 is TGTGCCAGCAGCTTACAGGGAGGCTACGAGCAGTACTTC.

In DNA form, the CDR3 reads TGTGCCAGCAGCTTGGGGCCAGTACAAGAGACCCAGTACTTC. Protein sequence: CASSLGPVQETQYF. The chain joins TRBV5-6 to TRBJ2-5; no clear D gene. Germline-derived CDR1 and CDR2 are SGHDT and YYEEEE. Trimming shortened V by 0 bases and J by 2 bases, and 8 bases separated the two germline ends. CDR3 size: 14 residues.

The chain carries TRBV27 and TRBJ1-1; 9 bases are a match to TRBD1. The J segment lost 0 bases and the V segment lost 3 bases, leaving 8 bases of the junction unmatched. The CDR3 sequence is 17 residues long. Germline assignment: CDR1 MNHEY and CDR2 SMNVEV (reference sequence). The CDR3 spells CASSFSGTGPLNTEAFF. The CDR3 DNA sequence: TGTGCCAGCAGTTTTTCCGGGACAGGGCCCCTGAACACTGAAGCTTTCTTT.

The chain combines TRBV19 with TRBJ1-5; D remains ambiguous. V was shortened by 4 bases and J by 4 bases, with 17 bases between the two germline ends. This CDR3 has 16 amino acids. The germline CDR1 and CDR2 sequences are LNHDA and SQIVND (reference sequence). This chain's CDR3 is CASSTMLGFGNQPQHF. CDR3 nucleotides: TGTGCCAGTAGTACGATGCTGGGGTTTGGTAATCAGCCCCAGCATTTT.

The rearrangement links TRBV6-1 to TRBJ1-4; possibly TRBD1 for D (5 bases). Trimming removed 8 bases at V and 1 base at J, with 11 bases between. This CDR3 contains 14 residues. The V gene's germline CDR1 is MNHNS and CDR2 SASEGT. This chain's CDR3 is CASGSDRTNEKLFF. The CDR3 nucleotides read TGTGCCAGCGGGAGTGACAGAACTAATGAAAAACTGTTTTTT.

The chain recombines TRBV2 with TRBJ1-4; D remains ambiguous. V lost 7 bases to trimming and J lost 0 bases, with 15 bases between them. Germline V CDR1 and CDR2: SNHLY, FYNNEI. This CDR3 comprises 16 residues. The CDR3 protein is CASTQESGATNEKLFF. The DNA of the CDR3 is TGTGCCAGCACGCAGGAGTCGGGAGCAACTAATGAAAAACTGTTTTTT.

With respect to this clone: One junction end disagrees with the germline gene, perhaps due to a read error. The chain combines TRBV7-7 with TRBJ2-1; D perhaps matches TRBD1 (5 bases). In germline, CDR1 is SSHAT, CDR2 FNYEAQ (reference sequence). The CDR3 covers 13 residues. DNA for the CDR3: TGTGCTAGCAGCTTAGTACAGGTCGATGAGCAGTTCTTC. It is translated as CASSLVQVDEQFF.

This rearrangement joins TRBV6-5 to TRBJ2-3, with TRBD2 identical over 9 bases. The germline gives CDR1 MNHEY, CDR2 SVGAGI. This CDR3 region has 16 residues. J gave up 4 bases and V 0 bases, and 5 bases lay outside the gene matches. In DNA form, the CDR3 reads TGTGCCAGCAGTTACTCGGGCGGGAGGGTGGCAGATACGCAGTATTTT. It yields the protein CASSYSGGRVADTQYF.

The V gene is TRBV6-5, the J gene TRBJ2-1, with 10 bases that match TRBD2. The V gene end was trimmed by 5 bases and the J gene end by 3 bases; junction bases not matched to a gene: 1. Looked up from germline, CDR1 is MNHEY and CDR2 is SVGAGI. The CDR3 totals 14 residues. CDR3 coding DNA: TGTGCCAGCAGTCGGACTAGCGGCTACAATGAGCAGTTCTTC. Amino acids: CASSRTSGYNEQFF.

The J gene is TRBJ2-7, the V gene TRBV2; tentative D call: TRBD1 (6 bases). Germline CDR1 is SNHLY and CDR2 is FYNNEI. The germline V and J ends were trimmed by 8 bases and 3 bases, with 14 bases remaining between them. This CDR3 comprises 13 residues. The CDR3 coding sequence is TGTGCCAGCGAAACAGGGTTACTCTACGAGCAGTACTTC. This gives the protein CASETGLLYEQYF.

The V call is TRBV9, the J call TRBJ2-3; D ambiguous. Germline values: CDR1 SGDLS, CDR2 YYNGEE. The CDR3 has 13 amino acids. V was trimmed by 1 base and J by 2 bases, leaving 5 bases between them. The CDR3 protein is CASSVQYTDTQYF. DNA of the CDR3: TGTGCCAGCAGCGTACAGTACACAGATACGCAGTATTTT.